The present T cell receptor (beta chain) was sequenced within a study of response to subunit inactivated influenza vaccine. Study-level results: T cells newly recruited by each seasonal influenza vaccination are few, the authors suggested.

In TCRdb, the RT-PCR reads were re-called with MiXCR into one record per CDR3 protein. The sample yields approximately 520,000 distinct CDR3 sequences, 15% to 20% seen once. On this clonotype itself: Antigen: not known.

Looked up from germline, CDR1 is SGDLS and CDR2 is YYNGEE. The V end was cut by 0 bases, the J end by 2 bases, with 9 bases between. The CDR3 length is 15 residues. V is TRBV9 and J is TRBJ2-1, with a weak D call TRBD2 (6 bases). The receptor's source is a man between 50 and 70 years old who received an inactivated influenza vaccine. Sample: CD4+ T cells sorted from PBMCs, taken around 2 years after vaccination. CDR3 DNA sequence: TGTGCCAGCAGCGTAGTTGGCGGGACCTACAATGAGCAGTTCTTC. This translates into CASSVVGGTYNEQFF.